The next 18 T cell receptor beta chains were all read from a single sample in a study of Ad26.COV2.S vaccination and SARS-CoV-2 variants. Treatment reported: 15 to 20 received Ad26.COV2.S at low or high dose, single or two shots; roughly five received placebo; per-sample allocation not given. Following the first vaccine or placebo injection, samples were taken on day 63. Sequencing used immunoSEQ multiplex PCR; TCRdb keeps in-frame clones, though not all of them. This table holds approximately 480,000 clones, around 85% found once. The material sequenced was peripheral blood, taken in a trial of Ad26.COV2.S vaccine versus placebo. The receptor source for this set is a person between 18 and 65 years old who received the Ad26.COV2.S COVID-19 vaccine or a placebo.

This chain connects TRBV7-9 to TRBJ2-1; D perhaps matches TRBD2 (5 bases). Germline V lookup: CDR1 SEHNR, CDR2 FQNEAQ (reference sequence). With 5 bases removed from V and 13 bases from J, the gap between germline ends came to 21 bases. The CDR3 has 14 amino acids. This CDR3 is CASSPPLANTEQFF. The CDR3 DNA is TGTGCCAGCAGCCCCCCGCTAGCAAACACGGAACAGTTCTTC.

This clone was seen once. The V call is TRBV24-1, the J call TRBJ2-3; D call uncertain. CDR3 size: 14 residues. Germline lookup yields CDR1 KGHDR and CDR2 SFDVKD. Trimming removed 4 bases at V and 4 bases at J, with 11 bases between. The CDR3 nucleotides read TGTGCCACCAGTGACCCCGGCGCGGCAGATACGCAGTATTTT. Its protein product is CATSDPGAADTQYF.

The rearrangement uses TRBV14 and TRBJ2-7, with 12 bases lining up with TRBD2. The V gene's germline CDR1 is SGHDN and CDR2 FVKESK. The J segment lost 2 bases and the V segment lost 5 bases, leaving 10 bases of the junction unmatched. This CDR3 comprises 17 residues. CDR3 residues: CASSDITSGRIPYEQYF. Here the CDR3 DNA reads TGTGCCAGCAGCGATATCACTAGCGGGAGGATCCCCTACGAGCAGTACTTC.

The chain employs TRBV20-1 and TRBJ1-6, with TRBD1 as a possible D gene (5 bases). Germline CDR1 is DFQATT and CDR2 is SNEGSKA (reference sequence). V dropped 7 bases and J dropped 14 bases, with 12 bases sitting between them. CDR3 length equals 10 residues. The CDR3 region has the DNA TGCAGTGTGTACGGGGGATCCCTCCACTTT. This sequence encodes CSVYGGSLHF.

The sample holds a few counts of this clone. This chain links TRBV3-1 (or the pseudogene TRBV3-2) with TRBJ1-1; the match to TRBD1 covers 12 bases. Germline CDR1 LGHDT, CDR2 YNNKEL (reference sequence). V shed 4 bases, J shed 2 bases, and the junction held 14 bases outside the gene matches. The CDR3 sequence is 19 residues long. The CDR3 protein is CASSPYRDRGRAVNTEAFF. DNA for the CDR3: TGTGCCAGCAGCCCCTACCGGGACAGGGGGCGTGCAGTAAACACTGAAGCTTTCTTT.

In regard to this clone: One end of the junction varies from germline; a read error may be responsible. The chain couples TRBV6-5 to TRBJ1-5; the D gene is possibly TRBD1 (5 bases). Germline assignment: CDR1 MNHEY and CDR2 SVGAGI. CDR3 size: 15 residues. The CDR3 region has the DNA TGTGCCAGCCGACAGCGGCCGGTTTCCAATCAGTCCCAGCATTTT. It codes for CASRQRPVSNQSQHF.

This sequence joins TRBV7-2 and TRBJ2-1; TRBD2 matches 10 bases. There are 17 residues in the CDR3. CDR1 is SGHTA, CDR2 FQGNSA, per germline. The J segment lost 8 bases and the V segment lost 1 base, leaving 11 bases of the junction unmatched. The CDR3 here is CASSLVGSGRAGHEQFF. The CDR3 DNA follows: TGTGCCAGCAGCTTAGTAGGGAGCGGGAGGGCGGGCCATGAGCAGTTCTTC. The complete variable domain, with remaining parts taken from reference TRBV7-2 and TRBJ2-1, reads GAGVSQSPSNKVTEKGKDVELRCDPISGHTALYWYRQSLGQGLEFLIYFQGNSAPDKSGLPSDRFSAERTGGSVSTLTIQRTQQEDSAVYLCASSLVGSGRAGHEQFFGPGTRLTVL.

The rearrangement uses TRBV5-1 and TRBJ2-7; 9 positions agree with TRBD1. After removal of 4 bases from V and 6 bases from J, the junction contained 11 bases not matched to a gene. The CDR3 extends over 15 amino acids. Germline CDR1 SGHRS, CDR2 YFSETQ. CDR3 DNA: TGCGCCAGCAGCGCCGGGACAGGGAGCCTAAGCGAGCAGTACTTC. Amino acids: CASSAGTGSLSEQYF.

This clone appeared a single time. The chain uses TRBV6-2 or TRBV6-3 and TRBJ1-4, with D hard to call. V was trimmed by 0 bases and J by 3 bases, leaving 17 bases between them. The CDR3 length is 18 residues. Germline V gives CDR1 MNHEY, CDR2 SVGEGT. CDR3 region: CASSYSIGRSGANEKLFF. The DNA of the CDR3 is TGTGCCAGCAGTTACTCGATTGGCCGCTCGGGAGCTAATGAAAAACTGTTTTTT.

This chain uses TRBV28 with TRBJ2-7; D gene unclear. Germline-derived CDR1 and CDR2 are MDHEN and SYDVKM. CDR3 length equals 14 residues. V was trimmed by 6 bases and J by 3 bases, leaving 15 bases between them. CDR3 nucleotide sequence: TGTGCCAGCAGACGCGGTTTTTGGGACTACGAGCAGTACTTC. It specifies CASRRGFWDYEQYF.

J is TRBJ1-2 and V is TRBV19; the D is unclear. Germline-derived CDR1 and CDR2 are LNHDA and SQIVND (reference sequence). The CDR3 is 12 residues long. Between the trimmed V and J ends, which lost 5 bases and 1 base, there was a span of 5 bases. DNA for the CDR3: TGTGCCAGTAGTTGGGTTAACTATGGCTACACCTTC. Its protein is CASSWVNYGYTF.

The rearrangement links TRBV4-2 to TRBJ2-1; D perhaps matches TRBD2 (5 bases). Germline V gives CDR1 LGHNA, CDR2 YNFKEQ. Deletions cut 0 bases from V and 5 bases from J, with 11 bases between. This CDR3 has 15 residues. The CDR3 region has the DNA TGTGCCAGCAGCCAAGACGGGGATAGCGACAATGAGCAGTTCTTC. Protein product: CASSQDGDSDNEQFF.

The chain employs TRBV27 and TRBJ2-7, with D perhaps matching TRBD2 (5 bases). CDR1 and CDR2 from the germline V gene are MNHEY and SMNVEV (reference sequence). V lost 6 bases and J 0 bases, leaving 12 bases between the germline ends. The length of the CDR3 is 14 residues. CDR3 sequence (DNA): TGTGCCAGCAGCCGCAGCGGATACTCCTACGAGCAGTACTTC. The encoded protein is CASSRSGYSYEQYF.

The chain couples TRBV7-2 to TRBJ1-3; no clear D. Per the germline V gene, CDR1 is SGHTA and CDR2 is FQGNSA. The CDR3 extends over 13 amino acids. V was pared by 5 bases and J by 1 base, with 6 bases between. The CDR3 nucleotides are TGTGCCAGCAGCGCCTCTTCTGGAAACACCATATATTTT. Its protein product is CASSASSGNTIYF. The full variable domain, its missing parts supplied by reference TRBV7-2 and TRBJ1-3, is GAGVSQSPSNKVTEKGKDVELRCDPISGHTALYWYRQSLGQGLEFLIYFQGNSAPDKSGLPSDRFSAERTGGSVSTLTIQRTQQEDSAVYLCASSASSGNTIYFGEGSWLTVV.

The V gene is TRBV2, the J gene TRBJ2-5; no definite D call. This CDR3 is built from 15 residues. CDR1 and CDR2 (germline): SNHLY, FYNNEI. Trimming took 10 bases from V and 5 from J, leaving 23 bases between them. The DNA of the CDR3 is TGTGCCATCAACCTTCCTAGACCCAGGCGGGAGACCCAGTACTTC. Amino acids: CAINLPRPRRETQYF.

CDR3 nucleotide sequence: TGTGCCAGCAGCGCCCCGGGACAGGGGAGCGCTGAAGCTTTCTTT. It translates to CASSAPGQGSAEAFF. This chain uses TRBV6-5 with TRBJ1-1, with 10 bases aligning to TRBD1. The CDR3 has 15 amino acids. Trimming at V came to 6 bases and at J to 6 bases, leaving 10 bases not matched to a gene. CDR1 is MNHEY, CDR2 SVGAGI, per germline.

The V gene is TRBV18, the J gene TRBJ1-1; TRBD1 matches 7 bases. With 5 bases clipped from V and 0 bases from J, the junction kept 15 bases outside the gene matches. Germline assignment: CDR1 KGHSH and CDR2 LQKENI. This CDR3 is built from 18 residues. The CDR3 nucleotides are TGTGCCAGCTCAGCTATAGGAGGGGGCACAAGGGTGAACACTGAAGCTTTCTTT. This translates into CASSAIGGGTRVNTEAFF.

The rearrangement links TRBV13 to TRBJ1-1; 12 bases align to TRBD1. The CDR3 length is 16 residues. Germline CDR1 reads PRHDT; CDR2 reads FYEKMQ (reference sequence). The V gene end was trimmed by 8 bases and the J gene end by 1 base; junction bases not matched to a gene: 8. CDR3 protein: CASPGTGGGTNTEAFF. DNA of the CDR3: TGTGCCAGCCCGGGGACAGGGGGCGGGACGAACACTGAAGCTTTCTTT.